The entry below describes one TCR beta chain. Its target is not known. The source of the sample is a study of PD-1 blockade in classical Hodgkin lymphoma. Overall study: Every 2 weeks, patients got 3 mg/kg intravenous nivolumab. Findings of the study overall: Those starting nivolumab under 1 year post-ASCT were excluded. Complete responders' baseline diversity resembled that of newly diagnosed patients. According to reports, newly diagnosed patients had lower baseline TCR diversity than healthy donors, and relapsed/refractory patients had lower baseline TCR diversity still.

The table came from immunoSEQ multiplex PCR; TCRdb's copy has only in-frame clones and leaves some out. The repertoire holds more than 10,000 clones, with around 80% as singletons. Trimming took 3 bases from V and 2 from J, leaving 9 bases between them. Germline V lookup: CDR1 SGDLS, CDR2 YYNGEE. The CDR3 is made up of 14 amino acids. Patients all relapsed after autologous stem cell transplantation, and there was variation in brentuximab vedotin exposure. V usage is TRBV9 and J usage is TRBJ2-1, with unresolved D. The clonotype comes from a human donor with classical Hodgkin lymphoma. The sample consisted of peripheral blood mononuclear cells (PBMCs), taken before the second cycle of nivolumab. For the CDR3, the DNA is TGTGCCAGCAGCGGGACGTCGGCCTACAATGAGCAGTTCTTC. This encodes CASSGTSAYNEQFF.